This T cell receptor beta chain was captured in a study of control samples from healthy donors and cancer patients. Profiled with immunoSEQ multiplex PCR; TCRdb holds only in-frame clones, not every one. The sample has about 80,000 clones, just under 90% seen once. This clone was seen a single time. The CDR3 has 12 residues. V lost 7 bases to trimming and J lost 5 bases; unmatched junction nucleotides: 2. Germline V gives CDR1 SGHRS, CDR2 YFSETQ. Sequencing was done on a sample of blood. The origin of this receptor is a man aged 45-65 years in good health. The rearrangement uses TRBV5-1 and TRBJ2-5; 10 positions match TRBD1. The DNA of the CDR3 is TGCGCCAGCGGGGGACAGGGGGAGACCCAGTACTTC. Encoded protein: CASGGQGETQYF.